This is a list of T cell receptor beta chains from one sample in a study of T cell changes during pregnancy in multiple sclerosis. Clones were read by immunoSEQ multiplex PCR, and TCRdb kept only the in-frame ones, dropping some. The table shows around 48,000 clones, with 85% to 95% occurring only once. The material sequenced was CD4+ T cells from peripheral blood mononuclear cells, taken in the third trimester of pregnancy. The receptor set was obtained from a female donor with multiple sclerosis, enrolled in a pregnancy study. Both conserved end residues are part of each CDR3. D genes are given only for firm matches. The listing skips clone size in some rows; elsewhere it reads once, few, many or a size class.

v_gene	d_gene	abundance	j_gene	CDR3nt	CDR3aa
TRBV5-1	TRBD2	NA	TRBJ2-7	TGCGCCAGCAGCCCCTATAGCGGGAGGGCCTCGGGCGAGCAGTACTTC	CASSPYSGRASGEQYF
TRBV7-6	TRBD2	NA	TRBJ2-7	TGTGCCAGCAGCTTGGCGGGAGCGCAGTACGAGCAGTACTTC	CASSLAGAQYEQYF
TRBV5-4	NA	NA	TRBJ2-5	TGTGCCAGCAGCGACCTAGTGGGGCGCGAGACCCAGTACTTC	CASSDLVGRETQYF
TRBV10-3	NA	few	TRBJ1-1	TGTGCCATCAGTGAGTCGGGGGGGAACACTGAAGCTTTCTTT	CAISESGGNTEAFF
TRBV11-3	NA	once	TRBJ2-3	TGTGCCAGCAGCTTAGGCGCCGGCACAGATACGCAGTATTTT	CASSLGAGTDTQYF
TRBV18	NA	NA	TRBJ2-5	TGTGCCAGCTCACCAGTCGGAGAGACCCAGTACTTC	CASSPVGETQYF
TRBV5-1	TRBD1	once	TRBJ1-2	TGCGCCAGCAGCTTGGCCGGAACAGGGGGAGGCTACACCTTC	CASSLAGTGGGYTF
TRBV6-5	TRBD1	NA	TRBJ1-1	TGTGCCAGCAATCTCTCTAAGGGGACAGGGAGCCGGGCTTTCTTT	CASNLSKGTGSRAFF
TRBV19	NA	NA	TRBJ1-4	TGTGCCAGTAGTCCCCGACCGGGACTTCGGGAAAAACTGTTTTTT	CASSPRPGLREKLFF
TRBV19	NA	NA	TRBJ2-2	TGTGCCAGTAGTATTTTATCGAACACCGGGGAGCTGTTTTTT	CASSILSNTGELFF
TRBV29-1	NA	NA	TRBJ1-2	TGCAGCGTATCTGGAGGGGCCTATGGCTACACCTTC	CSVSGGAYGYTF
TRBV5-1	TRBD1	NA	TRBJ2-1	TGCGCCAGCAGGATTGACAGGGGTAAAGTCGATGAGCAGTTCTTC	CASRIDRGKVDEQFF
TRBV6-5	TRBD1	NA	TRBJ2-4	TGTGCCAGCAGCCAAACAGGGGCCGAAAACATTCAGTACTTC	CASSQTGAENIQYF
TRBV5-1	TRBD2	NA	TRBJ2-7	TGCGCCAGCAGCTTGGCGCCGGGAACTAGCGGGAAAGCCTACGAGCAGTACTTC	CASSLAPGTSGKAYEQYF
TRBV7-8	NA	NA	TRBJ1-4	TGTGCCAGCAGCCAGGCAGCCACAACTAATGAAAAACTGTTTTTT	CASSQAATTNEKLFF
TRBV29-1	NA	NA	TRBJ1-3	TGCAGCGTTGAACGGACTGGAATCTCTGGAAACACCATATATTTT	CSVERTGISGNTIYF
TRBV28	NA	NA	TRBJ1-5	TGTGCCAGCAGTTTAATAGGGGTAATACAGCCCCAGCATTTT	CASSLIGVIQPQHF
TRBV19	NA	NA	TRBJ2-7	TGTGCCAGTAGTATAGGTGGGCGGCAGGGGACCGACGAGCAGTACTTC	CASSIGGRQGTDEQYF
TRBV6-6	NA	NA	TRBJ2-7	TGTGCCAGCAGTTACCGTAAGGGGCGCTCCTACGAGCAGTACTTC	CASSYRKGRSYEQYF
TRBV25-1	NA	few	TRBJ2-1	TGTGCCAGCAGTCGCCGGGACTCCTCACCGCAGTTCTTC	CASSRRDSSPQFF
TRBV7-9	TRBD1	NA	TRBJ1-2	TGTGCCAGCAGCTTACTATCGACAGGGGAGGTTGGCTACACCTTC	CASSLLSTGEVGYTF
TRBV5-4	TRBD2	once	TRBJ2-3	TGTGCCAGCAGCCCCGGGACTAGCGGTCGCACAGATACGCAGTATTTT	CASSPGTSGRTDTQYF
TRBV27	NA	NA	TRBJ1-1	TGTGCCAGCAGTTTTTACGGGAATATGAACACTGAAGCTTTCTTT	CASSFYGNMNTEAFF
TRBV7-2	TRBD1	NA	TRBJ2-5	TGTGCCAGCAGCTTAGCGTGGGGACAGGGAAGGGAGACCCAGTACTTC	CASSLAWGQGRETQYF
TRBV29-1	NA	NA	TRBJ1-2	TGCAGCGTTGCATCCGGCTACACCTTC	CSVASGYTF
TRBV4-1	NA	NA	TRBJ2-5	TGCGCCAGCAGGCGTACAGGGCAAGAGACCCAGTACTTC	CASRRTGQETQYF
TRBV28	TRBD2	NA	TRBJ2-5	TGTGCCAGCAGTTTCATAACGGGGGGGCGAGAGACCCAGTACTTC	CASSFITGGRETQYF
TRBV7-9	NA	NA	TRBJ2-7	TGTGCCAGCAGCGAGACGGCCCTTAGCCGGGACGAGCAGTACTTC	CASSETALSRDEQYF
TRBV13	TRBD2	NA	TRBJ2-3	TGTGCCAGCAGCCCGACTAGCGGGAGGACAGATACGCAGTATTTT	CASSPTSGRTDTQYF